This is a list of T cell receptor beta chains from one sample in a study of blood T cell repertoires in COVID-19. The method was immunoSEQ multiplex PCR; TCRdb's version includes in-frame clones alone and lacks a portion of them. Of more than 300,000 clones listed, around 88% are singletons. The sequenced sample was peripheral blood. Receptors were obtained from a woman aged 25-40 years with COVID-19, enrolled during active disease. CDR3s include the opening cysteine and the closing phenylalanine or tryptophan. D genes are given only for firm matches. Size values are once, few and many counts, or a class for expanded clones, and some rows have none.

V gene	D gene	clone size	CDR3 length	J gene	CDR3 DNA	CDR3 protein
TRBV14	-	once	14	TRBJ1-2	TGTGCCAGCAGCCAAGATCCGGGGAACTATGGCTACACCTTC	CASSQDPGNYGYTF
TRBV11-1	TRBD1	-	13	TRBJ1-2	TGTGCCAGCAGCTTAAGGAGGACAGGCCCTAACCAATTC	CASSLRRTGPNQF
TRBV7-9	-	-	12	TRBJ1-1	TGTGCCAGCAGCTTATCCCGTACTGAAGCTTTCTTT	CASSLSRTEAFF
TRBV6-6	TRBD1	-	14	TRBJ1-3	TGTGCCAGCAGTGCAGGACAGGGGGCAAACACCATATATTTT	CASSAGQGANTIYF
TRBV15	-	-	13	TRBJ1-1	TGTGCCACCAGCACGGGTGTGAACACTGAAGCTTTCTTT	CATSTGVNTEAFF
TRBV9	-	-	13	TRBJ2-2	TGTGCCAGCGGAGAGGGAAACACCGGGGAGCTGTTTTTT	CASGEGNTGELFF
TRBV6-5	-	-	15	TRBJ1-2	TGTGCCAGCAGTTACCGGGGGGCCGAGAACTATGGCTACACCTTC	CASSYRGAENYGYTF
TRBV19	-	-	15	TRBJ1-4	TGTGCCAGTAGAGCGTGGTTACAGGGTGGGGAAAAACTGTTTTTT	CASRAWLQGGEKLFF
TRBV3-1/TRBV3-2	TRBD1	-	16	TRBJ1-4	TGTGCCAGCAGCCTACGTGACAGGGGAACCAATGAAAAACTGTTTTTT	CASSLRDRGTNEKLFF
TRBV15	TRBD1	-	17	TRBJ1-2	TGTGCCACCAGCAGAGATCGGACAGGGGGCGATGACTATGGCTACACCTTC	CATSRDRTGGDDYGYTF
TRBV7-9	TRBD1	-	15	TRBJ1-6	TGTGCCAGCAGCCCTACCGGGACAGGGCTGTCACCCCTCCACTTT	CASSPTGTGLSPLHF
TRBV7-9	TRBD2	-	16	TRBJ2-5	TGTGCCAGCAGCCCTCTTGCTAGCGGGGACCAAGAGACCCAGTACTTC	CASSPLASGDQETQYF
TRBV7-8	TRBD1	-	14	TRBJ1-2	TGTGCCAGCAGCTCCCGGGACAGGGGTTTTGGCTACACCTTC	CASSSRDRGFGYTF
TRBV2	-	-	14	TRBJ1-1	TGTGCCAGCAGTGAGGGGGCTCGACTCGTTGGAGCTTTCTTT	CASSEGARLVGAFF
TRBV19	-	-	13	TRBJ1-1	TGTGCCAGTAAATTGGTCCAGGGCACTGAAGCTTTCTTT	CASKLVQGTEAFF
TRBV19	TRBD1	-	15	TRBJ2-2	TGTGCCAGTAGTTCGGGACAGGGATACACCGGGGAGCTGTTTTTT	CASSSGQGYTGELFF
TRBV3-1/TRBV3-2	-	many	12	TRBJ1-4	TGTGCCAGCAGGCAAGGCGCTGAAAAACTGTTTTTT	CASRQGAEKLFF
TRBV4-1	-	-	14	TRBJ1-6	TGCGCCAGCAGCCAAGGGGAACAGGGTCCACCCCTCCACTTT	CASSQGEQGPPLHF
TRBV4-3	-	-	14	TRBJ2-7	TGCGCCAGCAGCCAAGATCCAGGAACCTACGAGCAGTACTTC	CASSQDPGTYEQYF
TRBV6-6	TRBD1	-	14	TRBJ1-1	TGTGCCAGCAGCCCGGGACAGGGGAGGACTGAAGCTTTCTTT	CASSPGQGRTEAFF
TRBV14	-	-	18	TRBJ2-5	TGTGCCAGCAGCCAATCTGGCCTAGGCCCCGTACACCAAGAGACCCAGTACTTC	CASSQSGLGPVHQETQYF
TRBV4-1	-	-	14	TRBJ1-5	TGCGCCAGCAGCCAGGGGGGAAGCAATCAGCCCCAGCATTTT	CASSQGGSNQPQHF
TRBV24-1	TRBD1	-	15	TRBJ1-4	TGTGCCACCAGTGACACCCGACAGGGGCCTGAAAAACTGTTTTTT	CATSDTRQGPEKLFF
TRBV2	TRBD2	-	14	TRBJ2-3	TGTGCCAGCAGCCCAGCGGGGGTCGCAGATACGCAGTATTTT	CASSPAGVADTQYF
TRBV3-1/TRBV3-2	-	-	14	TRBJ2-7	TGTGCCAGCAGCCACCTTCCTAACTCCTACGAGCAGTACTTC	CASSHLPNSYEQYF
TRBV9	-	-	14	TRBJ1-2	-	CASSVAGSFGTGAF
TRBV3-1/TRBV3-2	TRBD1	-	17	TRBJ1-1	TGTGCCAGCAGCCCCTACAGGGGACAGGGGGCTGACACTGAAGCTTTCTTT	CASSPYRGQGADTEAFF
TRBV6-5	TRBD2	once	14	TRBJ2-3	TGTGCCAGCAGGGTAGCGGGGGCCACAGATACGCAGTATTTT	CASRVAGATDTQYF
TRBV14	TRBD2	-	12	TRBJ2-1	TGTGCCAGCAGCCCCGGACTAGCCGGGCAGTTCTTC	CASSPGLAGQFF
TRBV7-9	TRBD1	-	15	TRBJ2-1	TGTGCCAGCAGCGTTGGACAGGGAATTATGGATGAGCAGTTCTTC	CASSVGQGIMDEQFF
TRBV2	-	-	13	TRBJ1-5	TGTGCCAGCAGTGAAGCGCGCAATTCTCCCCAGCATTTT	CASSEARNSPQHF
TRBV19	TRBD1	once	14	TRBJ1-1	TGTGCCAGTAGTCCCGGACAGGGCGGGACTGAAGCTTTCTTT	CASSPGQGGTEAFF
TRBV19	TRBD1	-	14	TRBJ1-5	TGTGCCAGTAGTGAACAGGGGGCTGATCAGCCCCAGCATTTT	CASSEQGADQPQHF
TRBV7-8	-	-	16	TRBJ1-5	TGTGCCAGCAGCTTAGGCAGGACAGCCTACCTACAGCCCCAGCATTTT	CASSLGRTAYLQPQHF
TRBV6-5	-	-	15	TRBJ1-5	TGTGCCAGTTCCCTCGAAGGAGGAGTGTATCAGCCCCAGCATTTT	CASSLEGGVYQPQHF
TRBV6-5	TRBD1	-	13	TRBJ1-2	TGTGCCAGCAACCCGACAGGGAACTATGGCTACACCTTC	CASNPTGNYGYTF
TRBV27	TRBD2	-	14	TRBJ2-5	TGTGCCAGCAAGAAAGGCGGGGGAGCAGAGACCCAGTACTTC	CASKKGGGAETQYF
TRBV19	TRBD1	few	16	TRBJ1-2	TGTGCCAGTAGTACATTTACAGGGGGCGGCGGCTATGGCTACACCTTC	CASSTFTGGGGYGYTF